Below are 8 T cell receptor beta chains sequenced from a single sample in a study of beta chain features in type 1 diabetes (dated by TCRdb to between 2017 and 2018). The library was generated by the immunoSEQ multiplex PCR assay. All of the isolated RNA was reverse transcribed with the High Capacity cDNA Reverse Transcription Kit, so expressed TCRB transcripts were sequenced. TCRdb holds this immuneACCESS table with in-frame rearrangements only. Some clones are missing; in checked studies, unresolved V genes explain under half, and the rest has no known cause. The table for this sample lists 300,000 to 400,000 clones; roughly 8% of them were counted only once. The top ten hold less than 0.5% of the sample. The sample comprised central memory CD4+ T cells from blood. The source is a woman aged 18-29 years in good health.

This clone has more than one count but fewer than ten. This rearrangement joins TRBV6-1 to TRBJ2-7; unclear D gene. The CDR3 has 14 amino acids. The V end lost 3 bases, the J end lost 1 base, and 10 bases lay between the germline ends. Germline CDR1 is MNHNS and CDR2 is SASEGT. The CDR3 sequence: CASSEIGVSYEQYF. The CDR3 bases are TGTGCCAGCAGTGAGATTGGAGTTTCCTACGAGCAGTACTTC.

This chain uses TRBV18 with TRBJ2-7; TRBD1 or TRBD2 may be the D gene (5 bases each). Germline V gene sequence: CDR1 KGHSH, CDR2 LQKENI. V shed 6 bases and J shed 1 base, with 16 bases lying between them. The length of the CDR3 is 15 residues. CDR3 nucleotide sequence: TGTGCCAGCTCGCAAACTAGGGGAGATTCCTACGAGCAGTACTTC. Translation: CASSQTRGDSYEQYF.

This clone was found a few times. The rearrangement uses TRBV5-4 and TRBJ2-7, with D possibly being TRBD2 (6 bases). The CDR3 loop spans 15 amino acids. Trimming pared 3 bases from V and 0 bases from J, leaving 13 bases between. Germline-derived CDR1 and CDR2 are SGHNT and YYREEE (reference sequence). CDR3 DNA sequence: TGTGCCAGCAGCTACCCCAGCGGGCACTCCTACGAGCAGTACTTC. It specifies CASSYPSGHSYEQYF.

The V call is TRBV2, the J call TRBJ2-2; TRBD1 aligns across 8 bases. V lost 7 bases to trimming and J lost 4 bases; unmatched junction nucleotides: 5. Germline V gene sequence: CDR1 SNHLY, CDR2 FYNNEI. CDR3 length equals 14 residues. CDR3 protein: CASTRTGSTGELFF. The CDR3 DNA is TGTGCCAGCACCCGGACAGGGAGCACCGGGGAGCTGTTTTTT.

In its sample, this clone was seen a few times. The V gene is TRBV27, the J gene TRBJ2-6, with D tentatively TRBD1 or TRBD2 (5 bases each). The length of the CDR3 is 15 residues. The germline CDR1 and CDR2 sequences are MNHEY and SMNVEV (reference sequence). Trimming stripped 6 bases from V and 4 bases from J, with 13 bases between. CDR3 protein: CASSLEGLGANVLTF. The CDR3 region has the DNA TGTGCCAGCAGCCTAGAGGGGCTGGGGGCCAACGTCCTGACTTTC.

The rearrangement joins TRBV7-2 to TRBJ2-5; D might be TRBD1 (5 bases). This CDR3 region has 17 residues. The V and J ends lost 5 bases and 2 bases respectively, with 21 bases between them. In germline, CDR1 is SGHTA, CDR2 FQGNSA. The CDR3 loop is CASSQDWARGLQETQYF. The CDR3 nucleotides are TGTGCCAGCAGCCAAGATTGGGCTAGGGGATTGCAAGAGACCCAGTACTTC.

A few counts support this clone. The chain uses TRBV4-2 and TRBJ1-4; 12 positions agree with TRBD1. The J segment lost 2 bases and the V segment lost 0 bases, leaving 1 base of the junction unmatched. This CDR3 region has 17 residues. Germline V CDR1 and CDR2: LGHNA, YNFKEQ. CDR3 bases: TGTGCCAGCAGCCAAGAGGGACAGGGGGCTACTAATGAAAAACTGTTTTTT. Its translation is CASSQEGQGATNEKLFF.

This clone has just a few counts. V and J are TRBV27 and TRBJ2-7; tentatively, D is TRBD2 (6 bases). V was shortened by 0 bases and J by 2 bases, with 11 bases between the two germline ends. This CDR3 has 15 amino acids. The germline V gene encodes CDR1 MNHEY and CDR2 SMNVEV (reference sequence). CDR3 amino acids: CASSLSRGYPYEQYF. CDR3 DNA: TGTGCCAGCAGTTTATCTCGGGGGTATCCCTACGAGCAGTACTTC.